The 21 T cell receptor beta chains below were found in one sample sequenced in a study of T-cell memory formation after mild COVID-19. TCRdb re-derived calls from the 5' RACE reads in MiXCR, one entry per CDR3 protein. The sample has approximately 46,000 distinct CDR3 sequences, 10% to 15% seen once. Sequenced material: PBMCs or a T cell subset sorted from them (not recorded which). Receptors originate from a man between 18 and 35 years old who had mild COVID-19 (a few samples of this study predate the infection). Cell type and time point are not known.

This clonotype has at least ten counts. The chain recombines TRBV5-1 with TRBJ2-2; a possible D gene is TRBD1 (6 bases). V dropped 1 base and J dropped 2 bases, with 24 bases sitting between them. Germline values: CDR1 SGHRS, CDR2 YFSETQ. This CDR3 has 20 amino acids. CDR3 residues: CASSLMPSTLGTPNTGELFF. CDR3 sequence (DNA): TGCGCCAGCAGCTTGATGCCTTCGACGTTGGGGACACCAAACACCGGGGAGCTGTTTTTT.

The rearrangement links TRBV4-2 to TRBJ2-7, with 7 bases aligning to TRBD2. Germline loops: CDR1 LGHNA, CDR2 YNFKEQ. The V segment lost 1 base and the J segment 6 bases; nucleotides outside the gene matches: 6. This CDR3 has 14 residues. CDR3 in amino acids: CASSQGTRDSEQYF. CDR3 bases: TGTGCCAGCAGCCAAGGGACTAGAGACTCCGAGCAGTACTTC.

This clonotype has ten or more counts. CDR3 DNA: TGCGCCAGCAGCCGGGACACTGAAGCTTTCTTT. It specifies CASSRDTEAFF. J is TRBJ1-1 and V is TRBV5-1; D not certain. The CDR3 covers 11 residues. V was clipped by 4 bases and J by 3 bases, with 4 bases between them. The V gene's germline CDR1 is SGHRS and CDR2 YFSETQ. Supplemented by reference TRBV5-1 and TRBJ1-1, the full variable domain reads KAGVTQTPRYLIKTRGQQVTLSCSPISGHRSVSWYQQTPGQGLQFLFEYFSETQRNKGNFPGRFSGRQFSNSRSEMNVSTLELGDSALYLCASSRDTEAFFGQGTRLTVV.

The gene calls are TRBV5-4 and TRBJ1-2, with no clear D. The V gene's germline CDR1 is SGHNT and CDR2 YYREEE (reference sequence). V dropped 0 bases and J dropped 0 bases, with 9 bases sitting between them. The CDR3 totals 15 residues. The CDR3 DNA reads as TGTGCCAGCAGCTTGGGAAGCCTCCCTAACTATGGCTACACCTTC. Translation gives CASSLGSLPNYGYTF.

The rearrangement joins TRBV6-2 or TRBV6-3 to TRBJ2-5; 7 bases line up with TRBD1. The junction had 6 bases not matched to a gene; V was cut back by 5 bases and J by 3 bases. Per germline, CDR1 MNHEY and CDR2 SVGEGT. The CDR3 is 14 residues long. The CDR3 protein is CASSQSGGKETQYF. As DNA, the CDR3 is TGTGCCAGCAGTCAATCAGGGGGAAAAGAGACCCAGTACTTC.

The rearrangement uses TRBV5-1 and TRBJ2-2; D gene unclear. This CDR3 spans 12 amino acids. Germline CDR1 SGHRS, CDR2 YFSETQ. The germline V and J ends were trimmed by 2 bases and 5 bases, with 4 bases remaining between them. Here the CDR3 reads CASSLTTGELFF. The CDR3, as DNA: TGCGCCAGCAGCTTAACGACCGGGGAGCTGTTTTTT. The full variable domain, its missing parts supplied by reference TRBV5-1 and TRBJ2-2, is KAGVTQTPRYLIKTRGQQVTLSCSPISGHRSVSWYQQTPGQGLQFLFEYFSETQRNKGNFPGRFSGRQFSNSRSEMNVSTLELGDSALYLCASSLTTGELFFGEGSRLTVL.

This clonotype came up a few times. CDR3 region: CASSLGLAGGRDTQYF. The CDR3 DNA follows: TGTGCCAGCAGCTTGGGACTAGCGGGGGGGCGCGATACGCAGTATTTT. The chain employs TRBV7-2 and TRBJ2-3; 16 nucleotides align to TRBD2. After removal of 3 bases from V and 6 bases from J, the junction contained 3 bases not matched to a gene. The CDR3 is 16 residues long. Germline values: CDR1 SGHTA, CDR2 FQGNSA.

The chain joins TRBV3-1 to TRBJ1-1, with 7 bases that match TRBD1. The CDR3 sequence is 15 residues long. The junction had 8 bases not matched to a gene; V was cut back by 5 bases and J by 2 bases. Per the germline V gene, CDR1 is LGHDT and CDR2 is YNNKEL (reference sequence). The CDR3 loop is CASSGFQGVNTEAFF. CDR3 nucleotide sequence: TGTGCCAGCAGCGGATTTCAGGGGGTAAACACTGAAGCTTTCTTT.

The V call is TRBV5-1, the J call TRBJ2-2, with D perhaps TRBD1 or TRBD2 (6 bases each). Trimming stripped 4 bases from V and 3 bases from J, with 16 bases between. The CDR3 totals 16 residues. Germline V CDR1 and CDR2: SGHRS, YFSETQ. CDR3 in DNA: TGCGCCAGCAGCCTACCCCAGGGGAGGTACACCGGGGAGCTGTTTTTT. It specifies CASSLPQGRYTGELFF.

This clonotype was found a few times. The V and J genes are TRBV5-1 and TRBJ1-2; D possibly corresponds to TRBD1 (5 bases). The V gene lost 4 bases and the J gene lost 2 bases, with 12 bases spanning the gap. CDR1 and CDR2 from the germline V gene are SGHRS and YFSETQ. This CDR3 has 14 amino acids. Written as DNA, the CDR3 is TGCGCCAGCAGCGCCGGGACGGTAAACTATGGCTACACCTTC. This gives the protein CASSAGTVNYGYTF. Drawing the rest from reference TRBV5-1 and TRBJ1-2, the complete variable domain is KAGVTQTPRYLIKTRGQQVTLSCSPISGHRSVSWYQQTPGQGLQFLFEYFSETQRNKGNFPGRFSGRQFSNSRSEMNVSTLELGDSALYLCASSAGTVNYGYTFGSGTRLTVV.

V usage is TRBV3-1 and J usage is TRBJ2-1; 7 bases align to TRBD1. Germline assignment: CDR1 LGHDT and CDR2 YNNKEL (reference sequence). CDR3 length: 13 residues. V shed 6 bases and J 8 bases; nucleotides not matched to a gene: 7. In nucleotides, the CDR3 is TGTGCCAGCAGAGAGACAGGGACGGATGAGCAGTTCTTC. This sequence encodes CASRETGTDEQFF.

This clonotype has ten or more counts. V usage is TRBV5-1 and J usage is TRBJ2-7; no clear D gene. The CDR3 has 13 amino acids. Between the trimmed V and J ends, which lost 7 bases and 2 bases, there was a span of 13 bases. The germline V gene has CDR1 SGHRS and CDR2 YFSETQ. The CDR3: CASHLDGAYEQYF. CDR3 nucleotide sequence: TGCGCCAGCCACCTCGACGGTGCCTACGAGCAGTACTTC.

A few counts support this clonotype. Here the CDR3 reads CASSLESPFKETQYF. CDR3 DNA sequence: TGTGCCAGCAGCTTAGAATCCCCATTCAAGGAGACCCAGTACTTC. The chain employs TRBV7-6 and TRBJ2-5; no clear D gene. Trimming shortened V by 1 base and J by 5 bases, and 14 bases separated the two germline ends. Per germline, CDR1 SGHVS and CDR2 FNYEAQ. The CDR3 totals 15 residues.

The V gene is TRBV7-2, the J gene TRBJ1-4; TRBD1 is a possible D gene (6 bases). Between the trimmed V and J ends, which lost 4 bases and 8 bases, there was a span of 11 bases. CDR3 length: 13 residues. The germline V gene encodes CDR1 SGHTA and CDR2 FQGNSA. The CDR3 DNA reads TGTGCCAGCAGCTCGGGGACAAGGGAAAAACTGTTTTTT. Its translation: CASSSGTREKLFF.

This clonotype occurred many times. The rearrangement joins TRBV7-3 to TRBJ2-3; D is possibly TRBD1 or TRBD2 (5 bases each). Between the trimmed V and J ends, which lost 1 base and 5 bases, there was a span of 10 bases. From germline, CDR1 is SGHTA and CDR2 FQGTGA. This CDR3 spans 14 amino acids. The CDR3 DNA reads TGTGCCAGCAGCTTAATGGTTGGGGGAGATACGCAGTATTTT. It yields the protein CASSLMVGGDTQYF.

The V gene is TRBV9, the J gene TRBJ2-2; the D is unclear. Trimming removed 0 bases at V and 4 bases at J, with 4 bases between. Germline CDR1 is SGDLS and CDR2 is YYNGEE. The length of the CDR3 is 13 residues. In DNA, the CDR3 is TGTGCCAGCAGCGTAGGCCCCACCGGGGAGCTGTTTTTT. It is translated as CASSVGPTGELFF.

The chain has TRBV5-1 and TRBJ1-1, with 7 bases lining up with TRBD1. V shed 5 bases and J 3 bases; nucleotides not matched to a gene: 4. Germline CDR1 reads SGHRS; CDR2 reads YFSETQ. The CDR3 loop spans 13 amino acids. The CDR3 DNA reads TGCGCCAGCAGATATACAGGGGACACTGAAGCTTTCTTT. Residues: CASRYTGDTEAFF.

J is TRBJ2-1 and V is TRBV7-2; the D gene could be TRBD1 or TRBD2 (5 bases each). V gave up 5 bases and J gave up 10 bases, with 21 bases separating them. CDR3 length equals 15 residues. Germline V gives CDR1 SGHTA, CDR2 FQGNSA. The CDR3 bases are TGTGCCAGCAGCCCCTCTCCCACTAGGGGCGGAGAGCAGTTCTTC. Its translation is CASSPSPTRGGEQFF.

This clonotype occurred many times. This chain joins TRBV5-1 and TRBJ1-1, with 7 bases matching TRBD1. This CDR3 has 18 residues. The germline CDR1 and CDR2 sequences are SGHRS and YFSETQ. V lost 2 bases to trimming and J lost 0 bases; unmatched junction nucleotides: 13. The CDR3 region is CASSFSRTGTLMNTEAFF. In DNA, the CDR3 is TGCGCCAGCAGCTTTTCCCGGACAGGAACCCTTATGAACACTGAAGCTTTCTTT.

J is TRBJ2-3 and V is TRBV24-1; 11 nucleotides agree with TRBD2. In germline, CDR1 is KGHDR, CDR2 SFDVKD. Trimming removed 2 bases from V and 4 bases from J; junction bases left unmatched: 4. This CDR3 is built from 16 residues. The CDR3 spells CATSDSSGGIADTQYF. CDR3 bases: TGTGCCACCAGTGATTCTAGCGGGGGGATTGCAGATACGCAGTATTTT.

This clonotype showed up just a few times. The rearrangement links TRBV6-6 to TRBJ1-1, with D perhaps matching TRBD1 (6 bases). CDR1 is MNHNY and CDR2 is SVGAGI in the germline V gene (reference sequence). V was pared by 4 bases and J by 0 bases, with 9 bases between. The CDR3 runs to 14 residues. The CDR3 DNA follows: TGTGCCAGCAGTTCTAGGGGGATGAACACTGAAGCTTTCTTT. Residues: CASSSRGMNTEAFF.